This T cell receptor (beta chain) emerged from a study of cytomegalovirus exposure and HLA in healthy donors. Findings and limits, study-wide: Some public TCRs appeared in many individuals, while most sequences were rare. The listing of 150 to 200 TCR beta chains classed them as cytomegalovirus-associated.

This clone was seen a single time. Its target is not known. The donors were in the approximately 120-subject validation cohort; that cohort was separate from the roughly 730-subject first cohort. The CDR3 is 17 residues long. Trimming at V came to 2 bases and at J to 5 bases, leaving 13 bases not matched to a gene. Germline CDR1 reads MGHRA; CDR2 reads YSYEKL. Measured with immunoSEQ multiplex PCR; TCRdb has only the in-frame clones, and not every one. The table shows more than 110,000 clones, with about 90% occurring only once. This clonotype originated in a woman in her late teens or twenties in good health and CMV-seropositive. The rearrangement joins TRBV4-1 to TRBJ2-7; 9 bases map to TRBD1. The sample was PBMCs. The CDR3 DNA is TGCGCCAGCAGCCAACTTTTAGGAGGGACAGGGCTCCACGAGCAGTACTTC. Translated: CASSQLLGGTGLHEQYF.